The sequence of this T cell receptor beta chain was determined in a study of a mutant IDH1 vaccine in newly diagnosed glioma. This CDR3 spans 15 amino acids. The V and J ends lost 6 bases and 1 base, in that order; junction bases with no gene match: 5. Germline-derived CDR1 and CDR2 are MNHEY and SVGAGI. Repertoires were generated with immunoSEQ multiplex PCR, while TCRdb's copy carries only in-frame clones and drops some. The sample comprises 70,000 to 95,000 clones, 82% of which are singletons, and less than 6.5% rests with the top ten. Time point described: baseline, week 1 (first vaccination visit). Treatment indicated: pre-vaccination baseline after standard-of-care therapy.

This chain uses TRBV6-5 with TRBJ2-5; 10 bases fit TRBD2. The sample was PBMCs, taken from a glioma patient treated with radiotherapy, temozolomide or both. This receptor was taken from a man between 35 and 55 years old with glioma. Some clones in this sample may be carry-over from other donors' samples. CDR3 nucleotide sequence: TGTGCCAGCAGCTCTAGCGGGGGTCTCCAAGAGACCCAGTACTTC. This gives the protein CASSSSGGLQETQYF.